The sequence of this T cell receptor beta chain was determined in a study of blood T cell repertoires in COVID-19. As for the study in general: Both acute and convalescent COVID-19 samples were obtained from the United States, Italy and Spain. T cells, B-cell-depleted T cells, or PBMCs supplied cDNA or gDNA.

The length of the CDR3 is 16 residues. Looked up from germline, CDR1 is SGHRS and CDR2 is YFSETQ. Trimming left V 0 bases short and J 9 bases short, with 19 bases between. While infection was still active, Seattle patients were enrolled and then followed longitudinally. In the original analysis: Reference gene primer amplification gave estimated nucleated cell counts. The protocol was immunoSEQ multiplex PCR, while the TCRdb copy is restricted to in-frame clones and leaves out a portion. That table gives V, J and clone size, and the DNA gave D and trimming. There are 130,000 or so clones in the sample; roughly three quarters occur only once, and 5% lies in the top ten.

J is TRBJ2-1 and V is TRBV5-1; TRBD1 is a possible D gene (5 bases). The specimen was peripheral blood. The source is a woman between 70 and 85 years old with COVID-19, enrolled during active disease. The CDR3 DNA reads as TGCGCCAGCAGCTTGGTCCAGGGTACCGCCGACGGTGAGCAGTTCTTC. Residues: CASSLVQGTADGEQFF.